The 24 T cell receptor beta chains in this list originate from one sample, sequenced in a study of long-term antiretroviral therapy in people with HIV. The immunoSEQ assay was v3.0, run at survey level. Measured with immunoSEQ multiplex PCR; TCRdb has only the in-frame clones, and not every one. This table has about 50,000 clones, around 80% appearing once. Sequenced material: unsorted PBMCs, taken 0.8 years after starting antiretroviral therapy. The receptor set was obtained from a woman under 30 with HIV.

This clone has just a few counts. The chain carries TRBV9 and TRBJ1-1, with D hard to call. Germline V gene data show CDR1 as SGDLS and CDR2 as YYNGEE. CDR3 length: 13 amino acids. Deletions cut 0 bases from V and 0 bases from J, with 3 bases between. The CDR3 sequence: CASSVGMNTEAFF. The CDR3 nucleotides are TGTGCCAGCAGCGTAGGGATGAACACTGAAGCTTTCTTT.

This chain joins TRBV19 and TRBJ1-1; TRBD1 agrees at 9 bases. The trim removed 5 bases at V and 6 bases at J, leaving 10 bases unmatched. Germline values: CDR1 LNHDA, CDR2 SQIVND (reference sequence). The CDR3 covers 15 residues. CDR3 nucleotides: TGTGCCAGTAGTCCCCGGACAGGGGCTGAGTCTGAAGCTTTCTTT. It yields the protein CASSPRTGAESEAFF. Based on the CDR3 plus reference TRBV19 and TRBJ1-1, the full variable domain is DGGITQSPKYLFRKEGQNVTLSCEQNLNHDAMYWYRQDPGQGLRLIYYSQIVNDFQKGDIAEGYSVSREKKESFPLTVTSAQKNPTAFYLCASSPRTGAESEAFFGQGTRLTVV.

The chain carries TRBV9 and TRBJ2-1, with 10 nucleotides matching TRBD2. The germline V gene encodes CDR1 SGDLS and CDR2 YYNGEE. J gave up 7 bases and V 3 bases, and 4 bases lay outside the gene matches. There are 14 residues in the CDR3. The CDR3 protein is CASSASGSRNEQFF. As DNA, the CDR3 is TGTGCCAGCAGCGCTAGCGGGAGCAGAAATGAGCAGTTCTTC.

This rearrangement joins TRBV6-5 to TRBJ1-3; D is undetermined. This CDR3 region has 13 residues. V was trimmed by 8 bases and J by 0 bases, leaving 8 bases between them. The V gene's germline CDR1 is MNHEY and CDR2 SVGAGI. In DNA form, the CDR3 reads TGTGCCAGCGGAAATCCCTCTGGAAACACCATATATTTT. It specifies CASGNPSGNTIYF.

V usage is TRBV4-2 and J usage is TRBJ2-2, with TRBD1 identical over 7 bases. CDR1 and CDR2 from the germline V gene are LGHNA and YNFKEQ. V was pared by 0 bases and J by 3 bases, with 4 bases of the junction left unmatched. CDR3 size: 16 residues. The CDR3 nucleotides read TGTGCCAGCAGCCAAGATCCGGGACAGTACACCGGGGAGCTGTTTTTT. The encoded protein is CASSQDPGQYTGELFF.

V gene TRBV10-3 combines with J gene TRBJ2-7; no clear D. Germline V gene lookup returns CDR1 ENHRY and CDR2 SYGVKD. V was trimmed by 2 bases and J by 2 bases, leaving 7 bases between them. The CDR3 is 13 residues long. CDR3 loop: CAISEANAYEQYF. As DNA, the CDR3 is TGTGCCATCAGTGAGGCGAACGCCTACGAGCAGTACTTC.

CDR3 nucleotides: TGTGCCATCAGTGAGCTAAGTGGGGGCTCTGGAAACACCATATATTTT. Protein sequence: CAISELSGGSGNTIYF. The V call is TRBV10-3, the J call TRBJ1-3; weak D call: TRBD1 (5 bases). Trimming stripped 2 bases from V and 0 bases from J, with 11 bases between. In germline, CDR1 is ENHRY, CDR2 SYGVKD. This CDR3 has 16 amino acids.

V is TRBV19 and J is TRBJ1-1, with TRBD1 identical over 8 bases. Germline assignment: CDR1 LNHDA and CDR2 SQIVND (reference sequence). The trim removed 2 bases at V and 5 bases at J, leaving 7 bases unmatched. This CDR3 is built from 15 residues. The DNA for the CDR3 is TGTGCCAGTAGTATATCCCCGACAGGGGTAACTGAAGCTTTCTTT. This translates into CASSISPTGVTEAFF.

The rearrangement links TRBV11-2 to TRBJ2-7, with 11 bases lining up with TRBD2. Germline assignment: CDR1 SGHAT and CDR2 FQNNGV. This CDR3 has 17 amino acids. Trimming at V came to 3 bases and at J to 4 bases, leaving 11 bases not matched to a gene. CDR3 bases: TGTGCCAGCAGCTTTGGTGTTAGCGGGAGGGCCTGTTACGAGCAGTACTTC. Encoded protein: CASSFGVSGRACYEQYF.

This clone has a single count. V usage is TRBV5-1 and J usage is TRBJ2-4; 16 bases align to TRBD2. Germline CDR1 reads SGHRS; CDR2 reads YFSETQ. The CDR3 is 18 amino acids. The V and J ends lost 8 bases and 0 bases, in that order; junction bases with no gene match: 8. The CDR3 region has the DNA TGCGCCAGTCGACCCGGGACTAGCGGGAGGGTAGCCAAAAACATTCAGTACTTC. It encodes CASRPGTSGRVAKNIQYF.

V and J are TRBV6-5 and TRBJ1-3; D is uncertain. Germline V gives CDR1 MNHEY, CDR2 SVGAGI. The CDR3 runs 14 residues. Trimming cost V 2 bases and J 4 bases, with 9 bases left between them. This CDR3 reads CASSYGSSGNTIYF. In DNA, the CDR3 is TGTGCCAGCAGTTACGGTAGTTCCGGAAACACCATATATTTT.

V usage is TRBV7-3 and J usage is TRBJ2-1; D is unclear. Trimming left V 1 base short and J 5 bases short, with 9 bases between. The CDR3 loop spans 14 amino acids. The V gene's germline CDR1 is SGHTA and CDR2 FQGTGA. CDR3 in amino acids: CASSLNGGDNEQFF. Here the CDR3 DNA reads TGTGCCAGCAGCTTAAACGGCGGCGACAATGAGCAGTTCTTC.

V and J are TRBV30 and TRBJ2-1; a weak D match, TRBD2 (6 bases). Germline lookup yields CDR1 GTSNPN and CDR2 SVGIG (reference sequence). The V gene lost 0 bases and the J gene lost 2 bases, with 20 bases spanning the gap. The CDR3 runs to 18 residues. DNA for the CDR3: TGTGCCTGGAGTGTCTGGAGGGACGAAAAACGACCCTACAATGAGCAGTTCTTC. As protein: CAWSVWRDEKRPYNEQFF.

This sequence joins TRBV28 and TRBJ2-5; 8 bases match TRBD1. CDR1 MDHEN and CDR2 SYDVKM come from the germline V gene. With 5 bases clipped from V and 2 bases from J, the junction kept 4 bases outside the gene matches. This CDR3 contains 14 residues. CDR3 residues: CASSHRGKQETQYF. For the CDR3, the DNA is TGTGCCAGCAGTCACAGGGGGAAGCAAGAGACCCAGTACTTC. The whole variable domain, remainder taken from reference TRBV28 and TRBJ2-5, is DVKVTQSSRYLVKRTGEKVFLECVQDMDHENMFWYRQDPGLGLRLIYFSYDVKMKEKGDIPEGYSVSREKKERFSLILESASTNQTSMYLCASSHRGKQETQYFGPGTRLLVL.

Comment on this clone: Within the sample, other DNA sequences also encode this same CDR3. The chain couples TRBV19 to TRBJ1-5; tentatively, D is TRBD1 (6 bases). This CDR3 has 14 amino acids. Germline V lookup: CDR1 LNHDA, CDR2 SQIVND (reference sequence). V lost 6 bases to trimming and J lost 7 bases, with 16 bases between them. CDR3 coding DNA: TGTGCCAGTAGACGGAGGGGGGATGGGCAGCCCCAGCATTTT. Translated, it gives CASRRRGDGQPQHF.

The chain combines TRBV7-2 with TRBJ2-7; TRBD1 is a possible D gene (5 bases). This CDR3 contains 13 residues. CDR1 is SGHTA, CDR2 FQGNSA, per germline. Trimming cost V 1 base and J 9 bases, with 13 bases left between them. CDR3: CASSLGLERGQYF. CDR3 in DNA: TGTGCCAGCAGCTTAGGATTGGAAAGGGGGCAGTACTTC.

CDR3 nucleotide sequence: TGTGCCAGCAGCTTGGGATACTCTGGAAACACCATATATTTT. It yields the protein CASSLGYSGNTIYF. V and J are TRBV7-2 and TRBJ1-3; D is undetermined. V lost 3 bases to trimming and J lost 0 bases, with 6 bases between them. The V gene's germline CDR1 is SGHTA and CDR2 FQGNSA. This CDR3 comprises 14 residues. The complete variable domain, with remaining parts taken from reference TRBV7-2 and TRBJ1-3, reads GAGVSQSPSNKVTEKGKDVELRCDPISGHTALYWYRQSLGQGLEFLIYFQGNSAPDKSGLPSDRFSAERTGGSVSTLTIQRTQQEDSAVYLCASSLGYSGNTIYFGEGSWLTVV.

V and J are TRBV7-2 and TRBJ2-2, with D possibly being TRBD2 (5 bases). V shed 5 bases and J shed 3 bases, with 13 bases lying between them. Germline CDR1 reads SGHTA; CDR2 reads FQGNSA. The CDR3 sequence is 15 residues long. CDR3 sequence reads: CASSRALAYTGELFF. The CDR3 DNA reads TGTGCCAGCAGCCGGGCCCTAGCTTACACCGGGGAGCTGTTTTTT.

The genes are TRBV27 and TRBJ1-2; 10 positions match TRBD1. Germline lookup yields CDR1 MNHEY and CDR2 SMNVEV (reference sequence). V was clipped by 6 bases and J by 4 bases; unmatched bases: 2. This CDR3 contains 13 residues. CDR3 protein: CASSRTGGYGYTF. CDR3 sequence (DNA): TGTGCCAGCAGCCGGACAGGGGGCTATGGCTACACCTTC.

This chain connects TRBV9 to TRBJ2-4; D could derive from TRBD1 or TRBD2 (5 bases each). Trimming stripped 1 base from V and 3 bases from J, with 11 bases between. CDR3 size: 15 residues. Germline V CDR1 and CDR2: SGDLS, YYNGEE. DNA of the CDR3: TGTGCCAGCAGCGTAACCGGGACGGGCAAAAACATTCAGTACTTC. Translation gives CASSVTGTGKNIQYF. Variable domain in full (rest from reference TRBV9 and TRBJ2-4): DSGVTQTPKHLITATGQRVTLRCSPRSGDLSVYWYQQSLDQGLQFLIQYYNGEERAKGNILERFSAQQFPDLHSELNLSSLELGDSALYFCASSVTGTGKNIQYFGAGTRLSVL.

The chain couples TRBV18 to TRBJ2-5; 8 bases match TRBD1. The CDR3 has 15 amino acids. The V gene's germline CDR1 is KGHSH and CDR2 LQKENI. With V trimmed by 5 bases and J by 5 bases, 10 bases remained unmatched. The CDR3 loop is CASSLPRQGLETQYF. Here the CDR3 DNA reads TGTGCCAGCTCATTACCTCGACAGGGGCTGGAGACCCAGTACTTC.

The chain carries TRBV4-1 and TRBJ1-1; D uncertain. CDR1 and CDR2 (germline): MGHRA, YSYEKL. The CDR3 runs 11 residues. Between the trimmed V and J ends, which lost 3 bases and 1 base, there was a span of 0 bases. The CDR3 DNA reads as TGCGCCAGCAGCCAGAACACTGAAGCTTTCTTT. It translates to CASSQNTEAFF.

J is TRBJ2-1 and V is TRBV7-3, with no clear D. The CDR3 loop spans 12 amino acids. Germline V CDR1 and CDR2: SGHTA, FQGTGA. The ends were cut back, 7 bases at V and 6 bases at J, with 10 bases in the middle. CDR3 DNA sequence: TGTGCCAGCAAGGGAAGCAGCAATGAGCAGTTCTTC. It translates to CASKGSSNEQFF.

CDR3 in DNA: TGTGCCAGCAGTGTCGGGGAGGGCTATGGCTACACCTTC. Its protein product is CASSVGEGYGYTF. V gene TRBV6-1 combines with J gene TRBJ1-2; D call uncertain. V was shortened by 4 bases and J by 4 bases, with 10 bases between the two germline ends. Per germline, CDR1 MNHNS and CDR2 SASEGT. The CDR3 covers 13 residues.